This T cell receptor (beta chain) was found in a study of T cell responses to AZD1222 COVID-19 vaccine. The table came from immunoSEQ multiplex PCR; TCRdb's copy has only in-frame clones and leaves some out. The sample yields roughly 180,000 clones, more than 75% seen once. The length of the CDR3 is 18 residues. CDR1 is LGHNA, CDR2 YNFKEQ, per germline. Trimming at V came to 1 base and at J to 7 bases, leaving 13 bases not matched to a gene. This clone is a singleton in its sample. The rearrangement links TRBV4-2 to TRBJ2-2; 9 bases align to TRBD1. The specimen was peripheral blood, collected on day 0 of MenACWY control vaccination. This receptor was taken from an adult in good health. The CDR3 spells CASSQVGMGQGRGGELFF. The CDR3 bases are TGTGCCAGCAGCCAAGTGGGCATGGGACAGGGTAGGGGCGGGGAGCTGTTTTTT.